The rows below give T cell receptor beta chains drawn from one sample of a study of T cell responses to AZD1222 COVID-19 vaccine. Clones were read by immunoSEQ multiplex PCR, and TCRdb kept only the in-frame ones, dropping some. The profile shows some 150,000 clones, approximately 90% of them singletons. The starting material was peripheral blood, obtained on day 0 of AZD1222 vaccination. These receptors all stem from an adult in good health. Each CDR3 is given with its conserved first and last residue. The order of the fields is V gene, clone size, J gene, D gene, CDR3 protein, CDR3 DNA. The D gene is left open where the match is weak. Clone size is not always given. Where it is, it says once, few, many or a class for expanded clones.

V: TRBV3-1/TRBV3-2
size: .
J: TRBJ2-3
D: .
CDR3: CASSPISVGTADTQYF
DNA: TGTGCCAGCAGCCCGATCAGCGTTGGGACGGCAGATACGCAGTATTTT

V: TRBV28
size: .
J: TRBJ2-7
D: TRBD2
CDR3: CASSPQAGLAAYEQYF
DNA: TGTGCCAGCAGTCCGCAGGCGGGACTAGCGGCCTACGAGCAGTACTTC

V: TRBV5-1
size: .
J: TRBJ1-1
D: .
CDR3: CASSFWGDTEAFF
DNA: TGCGCCAGCAGCTTTTGGGGTGACACTGAAGCTTTCTTT

V: TRBV6-5
size: .
J: TRBJ1-1
D: TRBD1
CDR3: CASSLDRGQIKAFF
DNA: TGTGCCAGCAGTTTGGACAGGGGGCAGATCAAAGCTTTCTTT

V: TRBV15
size: .
J: TRBJ2-6
D: .
CDR3: CATSRGTSRPGANVLTF
DNA: TGTGCCACCAGCAGAGGCACCTCCAGGCCTGGGGCCAACGTCCTGACTTTC

V: TRBV5-6
size: .
J: TRBJ2-1
D: .
CDR3: CASSLVDSRPSEQFF
DNA: TGTGCCAGCAGCTTGGTCGACAGCCGTCCTAGTGAGCAGTTCTTC

V: TRBV6-8
size: .
J: TRBJ2-7
D: TRBD2
CDR3: CASTLWEGLKREGHYEQYF
DNA: TGTGCCAGCACCTTATGGGAGGGGTTGAAGCGGGAGGGCCACTACGAGCAGTACTTC

V: TRBV4-1
size: .
J: TRBJ2-3
D: TRBD2
CDR3: CASSQWASGKVTDTQYF
DNA: TGCGCCAGCAGCCAATGGGCTAGCGGGAAGGTGACAGATACGCAGTATTTT

V: TRBV6-4
size: few
J: TRBJ2-2
D: .
CDR3: CASSDSTGNTGELFF
DNA: TGTGCCAGCAGTGACTCGACAGGGAACACCGGGGAGCTGTTTTTT

V: TRBV25-1
size: .
J: TRBJ2-1
D: TRBD2
CDR3: CASSPPPGTTFYNEQFF
DNA: TGTGCCAGCAGTCCCCCTCCCGGGACTACCTTTTACAATGAGCAGTTCTTC

V: TRBV18
size: once
J: TRBJ2-4
D: TRBD1
CDR3: CASAMTGARNIQYF
DNA: TGTGCCAGCGCGATGACAGGGGCTAGAAACATTCAGTACTTC

V: TRBV6-5
size: .
J: TRBJ1-5
D: .
CDR3: CASSYGSNQPQHF
DNA: TGTGCCAGCAGTTACGGGAGCAATCAGCCCCAGCATTTT

V: TRBV6-6
size: .
J: TRBJ2-7
D: TRBD1
CDR3: CASSYLGQGNEQYF
DNA: TGTGCCAGCAGTTACCTGGGACAGGGAAACGAGCAGTACTTC

V: TRBV6-6
size: .
J: TRBJ1-4
D: .
CDR3: CASSDRGEKLFF
DNA: TGTGCCAGCAGCGATCGAGGGGAAAAACTGTTTTTT

V: TRBV7-9
size: once
J: TRBJ2-7
D: .
CDR3: CASSLAAPAGSYEQYF
DNA: TGTGCCAGCAGCTTAGCAGCACCCGCCGGCTCCTACGAGCAGTACTTC

V: TRBV11-2
size: many
J: TRBJ2-7
D: .
CDR3: CASSLVLAYEQYF
DNA: TGTGCCAGCAGCTTAGTTCTAGCGTACGAGCAGTACTTC

V: TRBV5-1
size: .
J: TRBJ2-3
D: TRBD2
CDR3: CASSLAKTSVSSTDTQYF
DNA: TGCGCCAGCAGCTTGGCCAAAACTAGCGTCTCTAGCACAGATACGCAGTATTTT

V: TRBV29-1
size: .
J: TRBJ2-7
D: TRBD1
CDR3: CSVTPLETGETYEQYF
DNA: TGCAGCGTGACCCCACTGGAGACAGGGGAGACCTACGAGCAGTACTTC

V: TRBV30
size: .
J: TRBJ1-3
D: TRBD1
CDR3: CAWSVLTQGASGNTIYF
DNA: TGTGCCTGGAGTGTACTGACCCAGGGGGCCTCTGGAAACACCATATATTTT

V: TRBV19
size: .
J: TRBJ2-6
D: TRBD1
CDR3: CASSTRTGGVRANVLTF
DNA: TGTGCCAGTAGTACCCGGACAGGGGGCGTTAGGGCCAACGTCCTGACTTTC

V: TRBV4-1
size: medium-sized
J: TRBJ1-5
D: TRBD1
CDR3: CASSQDPGTGGFSGQPQHF
DNA: TGCGCCAGCAGCCAAGATCCCGGGACAGGGGGCTTTTCAGGACAGCCCCAGCATTTT

V: TRBV27
size: .
J: TRBJ2-1
D: .
CDR3: CASSPGLKPYNEQFF
DNA: TGTGCCAGCAGTCCAGGACTAAAACCCTACAATGAGCAGTTCTTC

V: TRBV3-1/TRBV3-2
size: .
J: TRBJ2-7
D: .
CDR3: CASSRSYEQYF
DNA: TGTGCCAGCAGCCGCTCCTACGAGCAGTACTTC

V: TRBV30
size: .
J: TRBJ1-2
D: TRBD1
CDR3: CAWSGKEGQEIYGYTF
DNA: TGTGCCTGGAGTGGGAAGGAGGGACAGGAGATTTATGGCTACACCTTC